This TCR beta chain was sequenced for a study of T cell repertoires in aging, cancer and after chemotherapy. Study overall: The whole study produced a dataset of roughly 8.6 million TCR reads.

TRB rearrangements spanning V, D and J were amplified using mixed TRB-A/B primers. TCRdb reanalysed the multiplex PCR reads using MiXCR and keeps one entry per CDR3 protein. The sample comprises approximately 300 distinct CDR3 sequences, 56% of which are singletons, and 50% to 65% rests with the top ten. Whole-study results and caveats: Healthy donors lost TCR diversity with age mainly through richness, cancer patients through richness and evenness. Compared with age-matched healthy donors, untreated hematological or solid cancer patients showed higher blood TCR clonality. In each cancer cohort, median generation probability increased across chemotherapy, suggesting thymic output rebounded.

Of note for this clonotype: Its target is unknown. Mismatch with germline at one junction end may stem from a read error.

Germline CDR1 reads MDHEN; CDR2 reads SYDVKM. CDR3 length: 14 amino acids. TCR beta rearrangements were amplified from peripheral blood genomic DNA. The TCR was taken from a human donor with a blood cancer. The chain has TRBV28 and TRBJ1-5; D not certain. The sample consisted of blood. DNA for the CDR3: TGTGCCAGCAGTTTATACCTGCGGGCTCAGCCCCATCATTTT. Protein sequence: CASSLYLRAQPHHF. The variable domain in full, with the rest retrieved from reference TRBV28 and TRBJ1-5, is DVKVTQSSRYLVKRTGEKVFLECVQDMDHENMFWYRQDPGLGLRLIYFSYDVKMKEKGDIPEGYSVSREKKERFSLILESASTNQTSMYLCASSLYLRAQPHHFGDGTRLSIL.